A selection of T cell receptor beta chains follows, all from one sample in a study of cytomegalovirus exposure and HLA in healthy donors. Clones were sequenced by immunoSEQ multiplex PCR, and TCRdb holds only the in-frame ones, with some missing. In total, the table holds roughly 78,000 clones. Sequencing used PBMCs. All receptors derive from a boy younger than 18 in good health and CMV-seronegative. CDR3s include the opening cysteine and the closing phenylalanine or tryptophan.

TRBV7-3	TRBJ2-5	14	CASSLIGDPETQYF
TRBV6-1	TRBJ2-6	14	CASGHHSGANVLTF
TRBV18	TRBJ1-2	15	CASSPRTENPGGYTF
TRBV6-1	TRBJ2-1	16	CASSEEPAGGGNEQFF
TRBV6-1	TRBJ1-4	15	CASSRGKATNEKLFF
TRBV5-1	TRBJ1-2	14	CASSTGQGDYGYTF
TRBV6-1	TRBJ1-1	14	CASSAGTADTEAFF
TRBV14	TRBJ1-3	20	CASSQEGGDRGRLRGNTIYF
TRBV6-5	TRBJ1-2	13	CATIRGPSYGYTF
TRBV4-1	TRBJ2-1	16	CASSQGLASGRREQFF
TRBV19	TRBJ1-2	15	CASSIARGLNYGYTF
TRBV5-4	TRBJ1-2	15	CASSRTGQDNYGYTF
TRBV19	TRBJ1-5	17	CASSIGVSGGSHQPQHF
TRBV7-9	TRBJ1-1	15	CASSPGGLRGTEAFF
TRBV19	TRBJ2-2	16	CATSKRAGIKSGELFF
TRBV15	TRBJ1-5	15	CATSRPGQGNQPQHF
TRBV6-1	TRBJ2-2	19	CASSEGPLAGGLNTGELFF
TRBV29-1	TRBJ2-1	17	CSVGWLAGSSSDNEQFF
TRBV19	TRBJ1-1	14	CASSKGGDPAEAFF
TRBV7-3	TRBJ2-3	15	CASSRTSGPTDTQYF
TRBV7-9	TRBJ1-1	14	CASSLEGRADEAFF
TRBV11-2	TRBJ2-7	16	CASSLPRGPNSYEQYF
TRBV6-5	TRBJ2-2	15	CASRSTQTNTGELFF
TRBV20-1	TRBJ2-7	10	CSTGGYEQYF
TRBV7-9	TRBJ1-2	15	CASSTTGGVFYGYTF
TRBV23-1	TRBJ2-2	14	CASSQGADTGELFF
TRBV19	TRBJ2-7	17	CASTPRGLAGGIYEQYF
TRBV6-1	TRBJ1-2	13	CASRVGPNYGYTF
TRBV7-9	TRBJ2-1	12	CASSPEYNEQFF
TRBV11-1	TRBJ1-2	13	CASSPRTGDGYTF
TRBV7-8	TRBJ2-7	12	CASSRKTYEQYF
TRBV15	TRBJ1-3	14	CATSRGGTGNTIYF
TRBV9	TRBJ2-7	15	CASSVSGGGHYEQYF
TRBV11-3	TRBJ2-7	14	CASSLAGQGYEQYF
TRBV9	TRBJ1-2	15	CASSPQSQTNYGYTF
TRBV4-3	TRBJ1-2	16	CASSQDGGSGGYGYTF
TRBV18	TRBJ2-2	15	CASSVQFENTGELFF
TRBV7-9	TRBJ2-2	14	CASSSSGGTGELFF
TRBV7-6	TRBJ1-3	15	CASSLDRGSGNTIYF
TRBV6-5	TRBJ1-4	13	CASSYSSLEKLFF